The 8 T cell receptor beta chains below were found in one sample sequenced in a study of control samples from healthy donors and cancer patients (dated by TCRdb to about 2020). The library was prepared using the immunoSEQ multiplex PCR assay. TCRdb provides this immuneACCESS table in a form limited to in-frame rearrangements. Some clones are lacking; in checked studies, under half of them reflect an unresolved V gene, and why the rest are absent is not known. The table for this sample lists around 100,000 clones; more than 85% of them were counted only once. The biggest ten clones account for 18% of the sample. Material for sequencing was blood. The receptors derive from a woman aged 50 to 65 in good health.

The rearrangement links TRBV9 to TRBJ1-2, with D perhaps TRBD1 (5 bases). V dropped 0 bases and J dropped 8 bases, with 17 bases sitting between them. This CDR3 contains 15 residues. The germline V gene has CDR1 SGDLS and CDR2 YYNGEE. In DNA, the CDR3 is TGTGCCAGCAGCGTAGGGGCAGGGACTACATGGGGCTACACCTTC. Translated, it gives CASSVGAGTTWGYTF.

This chain links TRBV11-3 with TRBJ2-3; 8 bases agree with TRBD2. Trimming removed 5 bases from V and 4 bases from J; junction bases left unmatched: 8. In germline, CDR1 is SGHNT, CDR2 YENEEA. The CDR3 covers 15 residues. CDR3 nucleotides: TGTGCCAGCAGCCAAGATTCAGCGGGGGCAGATACGCAGTATTTT. As protein: CASSQDSAGADTQYF.

In its sample, this clone was seen a few times. The chain recombines TRBV21-1 with TRBJ2-7; the D call TRBD1 from the table was never checked on the DNA. TRBV21-1 is annotated as a pseudogene. The CDR3 is 15 amino acids. For the CDR3, the DNA is TGTGCCAGCAGCTACCTGGACAGGGGTGCCTACGAGCAGTACGTC. Amino acids: CASSYLDRGAYEQYV.

V is TRBV7-2 and J is TRBJ2-2; 7 bases line up with TRBD2. Germline V CDR1 and CDR2: SGHTA, FQGNSA. This CDR3 is built from 15 residues. After removal of 5 bases from V and 5 bases from J, the junction contained 8 bases not matched to a gene. CDR3: CASSTGTKRTGELFF. The CDR3, as DNA: TGTGCCAGCAGCACCGGGACTAAAAGAACCGGGGAGCTGTTTTTT.

This clone was recorded once. V and J are TRBV5-4 and TRBJ2-3, with 10 bases that match TRBD2. V trimming: 5 bases; J trimming: 9 bases; junction bases outside the gene matches: 6. The CDR3 length is 13 residues. Germline V gene data show CDR1 as SGHNT and CDR2 as YYREEE (reference sequence). CDR3 loop: CASRVLAGDTQYF. CDR3 DNA sequence: TGTGCCAGCAGAGTTCTAGCGGGGGACACGCAGTATTTT.

The rearrangement uses TRBV6-2 or TRBV6-3 and TRBJ2-1; D not resolved. V was shortened by 5 bases and J by 2 bases, with 10 bases between the two germline ends. The CDR3 totals 14 residues. The V gene's germline CDR1 is MNHEY and CDR2 SVGEGT. CDR3 region: CASSEVGAYNEQFF. The CDR3 nucleotides are TGTGCCAGCAGTGAGGTAGGAGCCTACAATGAGCAGTTCTTC.

The CDR3 sequence: CASSDNLAAGELFF. As DNA, the CDR3 is TGTGCCAGCAGTGACAACTTAGCGGCCGGGGAGCTGTTTTTT. The chain is built from TRBV2 and TRBJ2-2, with D possibly matching TRBD2 (6 bases). V gave up 3 bases and J gave up 6 bases, with 11 bases separating them. The CDR3 is made up of 14 amino acids. The germline gives CDR1 SNHLY, CDR2 FYNNEI.

The rearrangement joins TRBV24-1 to TRBJ2-7; D not certain. Trimming left V 5 bases short and J 5 bases short, with 9 bases between. This CDR3 spans 12 amino acids. Germline-derived CDR1 and CDR2 are KGHDR and SFDVKD. CDR3 region: CATSVRRDEQYV. The CDR3 DNA follows: TGTGCCACCAGTGTGAGAAGGGACGAGCAGTACGTC.